Sequencing of this TCR beta chain was carried out in a study of cytomegalovirus exposure and HLA in healthy donors. Per germline, CDR1 SGDLS and CDR2 YYNGEE. The CDR3 covers 12 residues. V lost 1 base and J lost 3, with 5 bases in between. PCR employed 60 Vbeta and 13 Jbeta primers. Profiling relied on immunoSEQ multiplex PCR, and the TCRdb table lists in-frame clones only, not all of them. The sample yields 170,000 or so clones, 60% to 85% seen once. The study's findings and limits: In a later analysis, TCR beta V- and J-gene trimming was associated with a missense DCLRE1C variant.

A few counts support this clone. The antigen remains undetermined. Source material: PBMCs. This TCR was sampled from a male donor in good health and CMV-seronegative. The rearrangement links TRBV9 to TRBJ2-7, with D hard to call. In DNA, the CDR3 is TGTGCCAGCAGCGTACGCGGCTACGAGCAGTACTTC. Its translation: CASSVRGYEQYF.